What follows are 32 T cell receptor beta chains derived from one specimen sequenced in a study of blood T cell repertoires in COVID-19. Using immunoSEQ multiplex PCR, the repertoire was profiled, and TCRdb retains in-frame clones only, with some absent. The table records fewer than 100,000 clones, about 83% of them present only once. Sequenced sample: peripheral blood. Receptors were obtained from a human donor in a cohort sampled during active COVID-19.

The gene calls are TRBV30 and TRBJ1-5, with D perhaps matching TRBD1 (5 bases). The CDR3 runs 13 residues. The V gene lost 2 bases and the J gene lost 2 bases, with 7 bases spanning the gap. CDR1 is GTSNPN, CDR2 SVGIG, per germline (reference sequence). The CDR3 DNA sequence: TGTGCCTGGAGTTTCAGGGGCAATCAGCCCCAGCATTTT. Amino acid sequence: CAWSFRGNQPQHF.

In its sample, this clone was seen once. V usage is TRBV27 and J usage is TRBJ2-1; possibly TRBD2 for D (6 bases). This CDR3 has 14 amino acids. Germline assignment: CDR1 MNHEY and CDR2 SMNVEV (reference sequence). Trimming pared 6 bases from V and 4 bases from J, leaving 13 bases between. For the CDR3, the DNA is TGTGCCAGCAGCCCCGCGGGGCATTACAATGAGCAGTTCTTC. Translation gives CASSPAGHYNEQFF.

The chain is built from TRBV5-6 and TRBJ1-3; 10 bases are shared with TRBD1. In germline, CDR1 is SGHDT, CDR2 YYEEEE. This CDR3 contains 17 residues. V was pared by 4 bases and J by 0 bases, with 7 bases of the junction left unmatched. The CDR3 region is CASSSGTGVDSGNTIYF. The CDR3 nucleotides are TGTGCCAGCAGCAGCGGGACAGGGGTTGACTCTGGAAACACCATATATTTT.

This clone showed up just a few times. This chain links TRBV15 with TRBJ2-6; TRBD1 is a possible D gene (5 bases). The V end lost 5 bases, the J end lost 0 bases, and 8 bases lay between the germline ends. The CDR3 totals 15 residues. Germline CDR1 is LNHNV and CDR2 is YYDKDF (reference sequence). The CDR3 loop reads CATSAQDSGANVLTF. The CDR3 nucleotides are TGTGCCACCAGCGCACAGGACTCTGGGGCCAACGTCCTGACTTTC.

The count of this clone is one. The J gene is TRBJ2-1, the V gene TRBV5-8, with TRBD2 matching over 14 bases. The CDR3 extends over 18 amino acids. Looked up from germline, CDR1 is SGHTS and CDR2 is YDEGEE. With V trimmed by 3 bases and J by 6 bases, 11 bases remained unmatched. CDR3 region: CASSSRIGLAGGLNEQFF. CDR3 bases: TGTGCCAGCAGCTCGAGAATCGGACTAGCGGGGGGACTCAATGAGCAGTTCTTC. The full variable domain, completed using reference TRBV5-8 and TRBJ2-1, is EAGVTQSPTHLIKTRGQQATLRCSPISGHTSVYWYQQALGLGLQFLLWYDEGEERNRGNFPPRFSGRQFPNYSSELNVNALELEDSALYLCASSSRIGLAGGLNEQFFGPGTRLTVL.

This chain joins TRBV19 and TRBJ2-3; 11 bases align to TRBD2. The CDR3 is 16 residues long. The V gene end was trimmed by 4 bases and the J gene end by 6 bases; junction bases not matched to a gene: 9. Germline V gene lookup returns CDR1 LNHDA and CDR2 SQIVND (reference sequence). The CDR3 nucleotides are TGTGCCAGTAGTACGACTAGCGGGATTGGTTCGGATACGCAGTATTTT. It translates to CASSTTSGIGSDTQYF. The full variable domain, rest sourced from reference TRBV19 and TRBJ2-3, is DGGITQSPKYLFRKEGQNVTLSCEQNLNHDAMYWYRQDPGQGLRLIYYSQIVNDFQKGDIAEGYSVSREKKESFPLTVTSAQKNPTAFYLCASSTTSGIGSDTQYFGPGTRLTVL.

The V call is TRBV30, the J call TRBJ2-7; TRBD1 agrees at 8 bases. V dropped 1 base and J dropped 3; count of bases not matched to a gene: 5. The germline V gene encodes CDR1 GTSNPN and CDR2 SVGIG (reference sequence). This CDR3 region has 14 residues. CDR3 bases: TGTGCCTGGAGTGGCGGACAGGGCAACTACGAGCAGTACTTC. This gives the protein CAWSGGQGNYEQYF.

The chain combines TRBV4-2 with TRBJ2-5; TRBD1 matches 8 bases. CDR3 length: 14 amino acids. Trimming at V came to 4 bases and at J to 3 bases, leaving 4 bases not matched to a gene. Germline V gene data show CDR1 as LGHNA and CDR2 as YNFKEQ. CDR3 DNA sequence: TGTGCCAGCAGCCGGACAGGGATGAAAGAGACCCAGTACTTC. It encodes CASSRTGMKETQYF.

The chain uses TRBV7-3 and TRBJ2-3; D is uncertain. This CDR3 is built from 13 residues. Germline V gene sequence: CDR1 SGHTA, CDR2 FQGTGA. Trimming removed 1 base from V and 3 bases from J, with 5 bases in between. In nucleotides, the CDR3 is TGTGCCAGCAGCTTAAATCCGACAGATACGCAGTATTTT. This translates into CASSLNPTDTQYF.

This chain uses TRBV19 with TRBJ2-1; maybe TRBD1 (6 bases). The CDR3 runs to 15 residues. Between the trimmed V and J ends, which lost 1 base and 7 bases, there was a span of 14 bases. Germline lookup yields CDR1 LNHDA and CDR2 SQIVND (reference sequence). The chain's CDR3 is CASSIGTGRMNEQFF. The CDR3 coding sequence is TGTGCCAGTAGTATAGGTACAGGGAGAATGAATGAGCAGTTCTTC.

The chain is built from TRBV19 and TRBJ1-2, with 11 bases that match TRBD1. This CDR3 region has 14 residues. J was trimmed by 8 bases and V by 3 bases; bases with no gene match: 5. Germline V CDR1 and CDR2: LNHDA, SQIVND (reference sequence). CDR3 DNA: TGTGCCAGTAGTATGGACAGGGGGCGAGGGGGCTACACCTTC. It is translated as CASSMDRGRGGYTF.

The V call is TRBV28, the J call TRBJ2-1; 8 bases fit TRBD1. Per germline, CDR1 MDHEN and CDR2 SYDVKM. The V and J ends lost 5 bases and 10 bases, in that order; junction bases with no gene match: 4. The CDR3 loop spans 12 amino acids. Here the CDR3 reads CASSTGGGEQFF. Here the CDR3 DNA reads TGTGCCAGCAGTACAGGGGGAGGAGAGCAGTTCTTC.

The rearrangement uses TRBV5-4 and TRBJ2-7; D ambiguous. In germline, CDR1 is SGHNT, CDR2 YYREEE (reference sequence). The V end was cut by 0 bases, the J end by 0 bases, with 10 bases between. This CDR3 is 15 amino acids long. The CDR3 coding sequence is TGTGCCAGCAGCTTGGGATCCAAGAGCTCCTACGAGCAGTACTTC. It is translated as CASSLGSKSSYEQYF.

The rearrangement uses TRBV28 and TRBJ1-4; 10 nucleotides align to TRBD1. CDR3 size: 19 residues. Trimming at V came to 3 bases and at J to 1 base, leaving 11 bases not matched to a gene. The V gene's germline CDR1 is MDHEN and CDR2 SYDVKM. In nucleotides, the CDR3 is TGTGCCAGCAGTTTCGCGGGCCACGACAGGGGGCGAACTAATGAAAAACTGTTTTTT. The encoded protein is CASSFAGHDRGRTNEKLFF.

This clone came up once. The chain is built from TRBV27 and TRBJ2-1, with 11 bases that match TRBD2. The V gene's germline CDR1 is MNHEY and CDR2 SMNVEV (reference sequence). Trimming cost V 8 bases and J 3 bases; bases outside gene matches: 6. The CDR3 is 15 amino acids. This CDR3 is CASSKGTSGYNEQFF. Here the CDR3 DNA reads TGTGCCAGCTCAAAGGGGACTAGCGGCTACAATGAGCAGTTCTTC.

The V and J genes are TRBV14 and TRBJ2-7; D remains ambiguous. CDR1 and CDR2 (germline): SGHDN, FVKESK. Trimming left V 1 base short and J 6 bases short, with 10 bases between. The CDR3 covers 13 residues. The CDR3 sequence: CASSQGPLGEQYF. DNA of the CDR3: TGTGCCAGCAGCCAAGGACCCCTAGGCGAGCAGTACTTC.

The chain couples TRBV20-1 to TRBJ2-3, with 7 bases fitting TRBD2. Germline V lookup: CDR1 DFQATT, CDR2 SNEGSKA (reference sequence). V dropped 3 bases and J dropped 7; count of bases not matched to a gene: 16. This CDR3 contains 16 residues. In DNA, the CDR3 is TGCAGTGCTAGTCAGAGTGCGGGGGACCCGTTCTATACGCAGTATTTT. It specifies CSASQSAGDPFYTQYF.

The chain joins TRBV15 to TRBJ2-1; D is ambiguous. The CDR3 length is 12 residues. Trimming removed 1 base at V and 7 bases at J, with 5 bases between. CDR1 LNHNV and CDR2 YYDKDF come from the germline V gene (reference sequence). In DNA form, the CDR3 reads TGTGCCACCAGCAGAGTCGGTAATGAGCAGTTCTTC. Its translation is CATSRVGNEQFF.

The CDR3 reads CASSTGTGTGEQYF. The CDR3 DNA follows: TGTGCCAGCAGTACCGGGACAGGGACGGGCGAGCAGTACTTC. The chain recombines TRBV27 with TRBJ2-7, with 9 bases matching TRBD1. CDR3 length: 14 residues. Trimming removed 5 bases from V and 6 bases from J; junction bases left unmatched: 8. Germline V gene data show CDR1 as MNHEY and CDR2 as SMNVEV (reference sequence).

The V call is TRBV3-1 (or the pseudogene TRBV3-2), the J call TRBJ2-1; 8 bases line up with TRBD2. The CDR3 is 17 amino acids. J was trimmed by 2 bases and V by 4 bases; bases with no gene match: 10. Germline V gives CDR1 LGHDT, CDR2 YNNKEL (reference sequence). The CDR3: CASSREVGGRTYNEQFF. CDR3 DNA sequence: TGTGCCAGCAGCCGAGAGGTGGGCGGGAGGACCTACAATGAGCAGTTCTTC.

The J gene is TRBJ2-3, the V gene TRBV6-2 or TRBV6-3; the D gene is possibly TRBD1 (5 bases). The length of the CDR3 is 11 residues. Trimming shortened V by 4 bases and J by 9 bases, and 8 bases separated the two germline ends. CDR1 and CDR2 from the germline V gene are MNHEY and SVGEGT. Written as DNA, the CDR3 is TGTGCCAGCAGTTCAGGGCGGACGCAGTATTTT. It codes for CASSSGRTQYF.

The chain links TRBV27 to TRBJ2-7, with a tentative D call TRBD1 (6 bases). The CDR3 is 12 amino acids. Trimming took 5 bases from V and 12 from J, leaving 17 bases between them. Germline V lookup: CDR1 MNHEY, CDR2 SMNVEV (reference sequence). The chain's CDR3 is CASSPTGDNLYF. CDR3 in DNA: TGTGCCAGCAGTCCGACTGGGGACAACTTGTACTTC.

This clone has a single count. The chain is built from TRBV7-9 and TRBJ2-7, with 9 bases lining up with TRBD2. The germline CDR1 and CDR2 sequences are SEHNR and FQNEAQ (reference sequence). The CDR3 is made up of 16 amino acids. V was pared by 1 base and J by 2 bases, with 6 bases of the junction left unmatched. The CDR3 here is CASSLDGSGSAYEQYF. The CDR3, as DNA: TGTGCCAGCAGCTTAGATGGTAGCGGGAGTGCCTACGAGCAGTACTTC. The variable domain in full, with the rest retrieved from reference TRBV7-9 and TRBJ2-7, is DTGVSQNPRHKITKRGQNVTFRCDPISEHNRLYWYRQTLGQGPEFLTYFQNEAQLEKSRLLSDRFSAERPKGSFSTLEIQRTEQGDSAMYLCASSLDGSGSAYEQYFGPGTRLTVT.

The sample holds one count of this clone. The genes are TRBV28 and TRBJ1-5; D is perhaps TRBD1 (6 bases). The CDR3 contains 16 residues. Trimming cost V 3 bases and J 1 base, with 13 bases left between them. Germline values: CDR1 MDHEN, CDR2 SYDVKM. CDR3 DNA sequence: TGTGCCAGCAGTTTTGGGCAGGGGTACAGCAATCAGCCCCAGCATTTT. As protein: CASSFGQGYSNQPQHF.

The rearrangement links TRBV10-2 to TRBJ2-2; 10 positions agree with TRBD2. The length of the CDR3 is 15 residues. Germline CDR1 reads WSHSY; CDR2 reads SAAADI. V shed 6 bases, J shed 4 bases, and the junction held 5 bases outside the gene matches. The CDR3 loop reads CASRSSGGFTGELFF. The DNA for the CDR3 is TGCGCCAGCAGGAGTAGCGGGGGGTTCACCGGGGAGCTGTTTTTT.

The genes are TRBV2 and TRBJ2-2, with 7 bases fitting TRBD1. The CDR3 is 14 amino acids. Germline V gives CDR1 SNHLY, CDR2 FYNNEI. The ends lost 4 bases at V and 5 bases at J; junction bases unmatched: 4. This chain's CDR3 is CASSGQGLTGELFF. CDR3 in DNA: TGTGCCAGCAGTGGACAGGGTCTAACCGGGGAGCTGTTTTTT.

The sample holds one count of this clone. The V gene is TRBV4-3, the J gene TRBJ2-3; TRBD2 matches at 9 bases. Trimming at V came to 1 base and at J to 5 bases, leaving 7 bases not matched to a gene. This CDR3 is 16 amino acids long. Germline CDR1 reads LGHNA; CDR2 reads YSLEER. The CDR3 protein is CASSQAGGRGGDTQYF. As DNA, the CDR3 is TGCGCCAGCAGCCAAGCTGGCGGGAGGGGTGGAGATACGCAGTATTTT.

A single count supports this clone. The chain employs TRBV2 and TRBJ2-7, with TRBD2 matching over 10 bases. This CDR3 contains 15 residues. The V gene end was trimmed by 3 bases and the J gene end by 7 bases; junction bases not matched to a gene: 9. Germline V gene sequence: CDR1 SNHLY, CDR2 FYNNEI. This CDR3 reads CASSDRSGGAREQYF. CDR3 nucleotide sequence: TGTGCCAGCAGTGATAGGAGCGGGGGGGCGAGAGAGCAGTACTTC.

This rearrangement joins TRBV14 to TRBJ1-3, with 10 positions matching TRBD1. Germline CDR1 SGHDN, CDR2 FVKESK. V trimming: 5 bases; J trimming: 4 bases; junction bases outside the gene matches: 11. The CDR3 length is 17 residues. CDR3 nucleotides: TGTGCCAGCAGCTATCTTCCCGGGACAGGGGACGGAAACACCATATATTTT. Translating gives CASSYLPGTGDGNTIYF. Drawing the rest from reference TRBV14 and TRBJ1-3, the complete variable domain is EAGVTQFPSHSVIEKGQTVTLRCDPISGHDNLYWYRRVMGKEIKFLLHFVKESKQDESGMPNNRFLAERTGGTYSTLKVQPAELEDSGVYFCASSYLPGTGDGNTIYFGEGSWLTVV.

Many counts were recorded for this clone. The V call is TRBV4-1, the J call TRBJ1-3; a weak D match, TRBD1 (6 bases). Germline V gene sequence: CDR1 MGHRA, CDR2 YSYEKL. Trimming removed 0 bases at V and 4 bases at J, with 10 bases between. CDR3 length: 15 amino acids. CDR3 sequence reads: CASSQDTGLGNTIYF. As DNA, the CDR3 is TGCGCCAGCAGCCAAGATACAGGGTTGGGAAACACCATATATTTT.

The sample holds a few counts of this clone. The chain is built from TRBV5-1 and TRBJ1-2; TRBD1 might be the D (5 bases). Trimming took 0 bases from V and 4 from J, leaving 10 bases between them. CDR3 size: 14 residues. CDR1 SGHRS and CDR2 YFSETQ come from the germline V gene. The chain's CDR3 is CASSLGRQSYGYTF. The CDR3 nucleotides read TGCGCCAGCAGCTTGGGGCGACAGTCCTATGGCTACACCTTC.

Comments on this clone: Distinct nucleotide sequences in the sample also encode this CDR3. The gene calls are TRBV4-1 and TRBJ2-5, with 8 bases lining up with TRBD1. Germline V gene lookup returns CDR1 MGHRA and CDR2 YSYEKL. The V and J ends lost 4 bases and 5 bases, in that order; junction bases with no gene match: 3. The CDR3 loop spans 13 amino acids. The CDR3 loop is CASSLGQGETQYF. The CDR3 bases are TGCGCCAGCAGCCTCGGACAGGGTGAGACCCAGTACTTC.